This T cell receptor beta chain was recovered during a study of shared clonotypes between healthy human individuals. Overall study: Each donor's CD8 memory used one plate, CD8 naive two, each CD4 subset three.

Overall study findings and caveats: Unshared clonotypes carried lower generation probabilities than those common to all four donors.

CD8 cells classed as naive were CD45RO-negative and positively selected for CCR7, excluding terminally differentiated effector memory CD45RA+ cells. The table came from immunoSEQ multiplex PCR; TCRdb's copy has only in-frame clones and leaves some out. The data hold hundreds of thousands of clones, with around 90% observed a single time. Remarks on this clone: No antigen is known for it.

There are 13 residues in the CDR3. V was shortened by 8 bases and J by 0 bases, with 8 bases between the two germline ends. Per germline, CDR1 MDHEN and CDR2 SYDVKM. Sequencing was done on a sample of naive CD8+ T cells sorted from blood. This rearrangement joins TRBV28 to TRBJ2-1; D call uncertain. This receptor was obtained from a man aged 25-40 years in good health. CDR3 nucleotide sequence: TGTGCCAGCGGGGTTTCCTCCTACAATGAGCAGTTCTTC. Translation: CASGVSSYNEQFF.